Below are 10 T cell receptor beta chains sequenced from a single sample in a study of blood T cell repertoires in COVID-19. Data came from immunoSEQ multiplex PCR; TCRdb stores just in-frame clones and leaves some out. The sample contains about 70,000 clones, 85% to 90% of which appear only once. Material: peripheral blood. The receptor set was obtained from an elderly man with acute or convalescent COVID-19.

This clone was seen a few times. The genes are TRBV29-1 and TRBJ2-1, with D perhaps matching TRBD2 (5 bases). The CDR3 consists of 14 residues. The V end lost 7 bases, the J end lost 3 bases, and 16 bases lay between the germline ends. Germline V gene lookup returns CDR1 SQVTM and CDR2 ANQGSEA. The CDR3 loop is CSADLHGNYNEQFF. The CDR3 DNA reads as TGCAGCGCGGACCTCCACGGGAACTACAATGAGCAGTTCTTC.

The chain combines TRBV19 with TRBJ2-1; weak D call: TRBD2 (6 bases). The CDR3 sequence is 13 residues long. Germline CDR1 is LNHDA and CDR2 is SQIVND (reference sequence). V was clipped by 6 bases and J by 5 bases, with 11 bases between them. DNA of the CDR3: TGTGCCAGTAGAGTGGCGGGGAACAATGAGCAGTTCTTC. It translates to CASRVAGNNEQFF.

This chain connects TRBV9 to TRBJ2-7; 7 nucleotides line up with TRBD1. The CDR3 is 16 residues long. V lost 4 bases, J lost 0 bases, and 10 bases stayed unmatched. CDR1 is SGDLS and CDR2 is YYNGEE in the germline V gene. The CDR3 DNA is TGTGCCAGCAGCCCCCAGACAGGGCCCAGCTCCTACGAGCAGTACTTC. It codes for CASSPQTGPSSYEQYF.

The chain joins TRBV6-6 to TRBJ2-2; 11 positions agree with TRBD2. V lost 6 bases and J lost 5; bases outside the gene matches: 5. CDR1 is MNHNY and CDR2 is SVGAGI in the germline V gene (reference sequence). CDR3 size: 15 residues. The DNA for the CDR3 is TGTGCCAGCAGCACCGGGACTAGCGGTACCGGGGAGCTGTTTTTT. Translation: CASSTGTSGTGELFF.

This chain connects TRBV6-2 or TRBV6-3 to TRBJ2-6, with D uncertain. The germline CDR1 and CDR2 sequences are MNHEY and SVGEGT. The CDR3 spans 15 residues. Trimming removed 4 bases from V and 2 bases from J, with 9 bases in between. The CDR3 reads CASSLYSTGANVLTF. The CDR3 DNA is TGTGCCAGCAGTTTATACAGCACTGGGGCCAACGTCCTGACTTTC.

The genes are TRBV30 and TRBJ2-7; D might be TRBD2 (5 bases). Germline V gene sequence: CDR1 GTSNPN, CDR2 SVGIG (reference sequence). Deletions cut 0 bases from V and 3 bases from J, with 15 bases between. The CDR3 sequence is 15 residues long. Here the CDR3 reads CAWSVLGQRLYEQYF. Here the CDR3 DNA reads TGTGCCTGGAGTGTACTAGGGCAGAGACTCTACGAGCAGTACTTC. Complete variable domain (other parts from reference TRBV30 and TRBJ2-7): SQTIHQWPATLVQPVGSPLSLECTVEGTSNPNLYWYRQAAGRGLQLLFYSVGIGQISSEVPQNLSASRPQDRQFILSSKKLLLSDSGFYLCAWSVLGQRLYEQYFGPGTRLTVT.

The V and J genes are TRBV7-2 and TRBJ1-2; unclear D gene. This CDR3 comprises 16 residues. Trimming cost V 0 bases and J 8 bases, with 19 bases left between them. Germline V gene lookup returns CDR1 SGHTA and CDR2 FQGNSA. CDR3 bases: TGTGCCAGCAGCTTAGCGCTAACCGGAGGAGGGCTCGGCTACACCTTC. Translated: CASSLALTGGGLGYTF.

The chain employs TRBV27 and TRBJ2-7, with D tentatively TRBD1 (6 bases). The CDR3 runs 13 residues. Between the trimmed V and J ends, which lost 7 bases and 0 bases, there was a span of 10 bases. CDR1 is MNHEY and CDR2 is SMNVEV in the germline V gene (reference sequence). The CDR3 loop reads CASKLQGSYEQYF. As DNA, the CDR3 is TGTGCCAGCAAGTTACAGGGCTCCTACGAGCAGTACTTC.

The CDR3 region has the DNA TGCAGCGTTGCCTTTGGGACTCGCTCTGGAAACACCATATATTTT. Protein sequence: CSVAFGTRSGNTIYF. The chain recombines TRBV29-1 with TRBJ1-3, with TRBD1 as a possible D gene (5 bases). The CDR3 is made up of 15 amino acids. V was pared by 4 bases and J by 0 bases, with 13 bases between. Germline CDR1 SQVTM, CDR2 ANQGSEA. Using reference TRBV29-1 and TRBJ1-3 for the parts outside the CDR3, the full variable domain is SAVISQKPSRDICQRGTSLTIQCQVDSQVTMMFWYRQQPGQSLTLIATANQGSEATYESGFVIDKFPISRPNLTFSTLTVSNMSPEDSSIYLCSVAFGTRSGNTIYFGEGSWLTVV.

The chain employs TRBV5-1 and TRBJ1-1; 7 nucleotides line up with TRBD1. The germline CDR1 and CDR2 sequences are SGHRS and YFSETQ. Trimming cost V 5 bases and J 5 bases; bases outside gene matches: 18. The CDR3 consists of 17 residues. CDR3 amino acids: CASSSDYRGGLGTEAFF. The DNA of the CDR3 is TGCGCCAGCAGTTCTGATTACAGGGGAGGCCTGGGGACTGAAGCTTTCTTT.